This T cell receptor (beta chain) was identified in a study of blood T cell repertoires in COVID-19. Individuals drawn from under 30 US areas were roughly 18 to 95 years old. Trimming took 7 bases from V and 7 from J, leaving 17 bases between them. CDR3 size: 14 residues. Germline V CDR1 and CDR2: LNHNV, YYDKDF (reference sequence). TCRdb's copy holds only in-frame clones and misses some; the assay was immunoSEQ multiplex PCR. Altogether roughly 400,000 clones are present, roughly 84% being singletons, with the ten largest covering roughly 1.4%. The sequence was collected from a woman under 30 who had been exposed to COVID-19. The genes are TRBV15 and TRBJ1-5; no clear D. Sequencing used PBMCs or T cells enriched from blood (not recorded which). The CDR3 reads CATNPAGGWQPQHF. CDR3 coding DNA: TGTGCCACCAACCCGGCCGGCGGGTGGCAGCCCCAGCATTTT. The full variable domain, its missing parts supplied by reference TRBV15 and TRBJ1-5, is DAMVIQNPRYQVTQFGKPVTLSCSQTLNHNVMYWYQQKSSQAPKLLFHYYDKDFNNEADTPDNFQSRRPNTSFCFLDIRSPGLGDTAMYLCATNPAGGWQPQHFGDGTRLSIL.